Listed here is a single TCR beta chain. Per germline, CDR1 SGHNT and CDR2 YENEEA. The CDR3 totals 16 residues. V shed 2 bases and J shed 5 bases, with 18 bases lying between them. Per the original methods: Nucleated cell counts were estimated from reference gene primer amplification. Libraries were prepared by immunoSEQ multiplex PCR; TCRdb keeps only in-frame clonotypes and omits some of them. For V, J and clone size, that table is used; D and trimming come from the DNA. The table includes approximately 65,000 clones, 90% to 95% detected once. The entry originates in a study of blood T cell repertoires in COVID-19. Study summary: Italy, Spain and the United States were the sources of the convalescent and acute COVID-19 samples. From T cells, B-cell-depleted T cells, or PBMCs came the material, which was cDNA or gDNA.

Sequences were obtained from peripheral blood. This chain uses TRBV11-3 with TRBJ2-5, with D possibly TRBD2 on 7 matching bases. The TCR sequence derives from a man aged 65-85 years with active COVID-19. The CDR3: CASSLKISGGLETQYF. The CDR3 nucleotides are TGTGCCAGCAGCTTAAAAATTTCGGGGGGCTTGGAGACCCAGTACTTC.